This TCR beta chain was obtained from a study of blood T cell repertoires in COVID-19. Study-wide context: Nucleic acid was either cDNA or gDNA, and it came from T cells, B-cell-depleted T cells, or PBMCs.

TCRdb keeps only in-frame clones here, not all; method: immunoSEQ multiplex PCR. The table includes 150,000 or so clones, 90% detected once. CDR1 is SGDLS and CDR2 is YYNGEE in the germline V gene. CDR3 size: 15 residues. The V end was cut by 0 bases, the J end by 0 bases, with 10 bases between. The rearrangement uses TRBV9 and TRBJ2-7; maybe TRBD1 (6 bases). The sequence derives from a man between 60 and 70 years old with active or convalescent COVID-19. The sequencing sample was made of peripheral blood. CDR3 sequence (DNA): TGTGCCAGCAGCGTAGAAACAGGGTTCTCCTACGAGCAGTACTTC. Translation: CASSVETGFSYEQYF. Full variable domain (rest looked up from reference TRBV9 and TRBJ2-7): DSGVTQTPKHLITATGQRVTLRCSPRSGDLSVYWYQQSLDQGLQFLIQYYNGEERAKGNILERFSAQQFPDLHSELNLSSLELGDSALYFCASSVETGFSYEQYFGPGTRLTVT.